The 13 T cell receptor beta chains below come from one sample, sequenced in a study of radiation and T cells in renal cell carcinoma. The time point: blood 4 weeks post-SBRT, at nephrectomy. The treatment here: 15 Gy SBRT to primary tumor, nephrectomy 4 weeks later. Libraries were prepared by immunoSEQ multiplex PCR; TCRdb keeps only in-frame clonotypes and omits some of them. The sample lists 140,000 to 150,000 clones, approximately 86% occurring once. Sequenced here: blood, sampled from a patient whose treatment included radiotherapy and nephrectomy. These receptors were collected from a woman between 50 and 59 years old with renal cell carcinoma.

This clone was found once. This chain's CDR3 is CASSYSRLGYTEAFF. The CDR3 coding sequence is TGTGCCAGCAGTTACTCGAGATTGGGGTACACTGAAGCTTTCTTT. The chain uses TRBV6-5 and TRBJ1-1, with unresolved D. Germline lookup yields CDR1 MNHEY and CDR2 SVGAGI. CDR3 length: 15 amino acids. The ends were cut back, 0 bases at V and 3 bases at J, with 11 bases in the middle.

The chain recombines TRBV19 with TRBJ2-1; a weak D match, TRBD2 (6 bases). V lost 2 bases and J 3 bases, leaving 20 bases between the germline ends. This CDR3 has 18 residues. Germline-derived CDR1 and CDR2 are LNHDA and SQIVND (reference sequence). In DNA, the CDR3 is TGTGCCAGTAGTATATCCCCGGACAAGGCGGGATACTACAATGAGCAGTTCTTC. It is translated as CASSISPDKAGYYNEQFF.

This clone is a singleton in its sample. The V and J genes are TRBV7-2 and TRBJ1-4; D unresolved. CDR1 SGHTA and CDR2 FQGNSA come from the germline V gene. The CDR3 spans 15 residues. The V and J ends lost 5 bases and 0 bases respectively, with 10 bases between them. The chain's CDR3 is CASSPLRSTNEKLFF. CDR3 sequence (DNA): TGTGCCAGCAGCCCCCTCAGGTCAACTAATGAAAAACTGTTTTTT.

Regarding this clone: A junction boundary mismatches the germline segment, possibly from a read error. The chain has TRBV6-5 and TRBJ2-7; weak D call: TRBD1 (5 bases). Per the germline V gene, CDR1 is MNHEY and CDR2 is SVGAGI. The CDR3 is 13 residues long. This chain's CDR3 is CASSLTVGAASNF. In DNA, the CDR3 is TGTGCCAGCAGCCTAACGGTTGGGGCAGCCTCAAACTTC.

This clone was counted a single time. The chain employs TRBV2 and TRBJ2-3; D possibly matches TRBD1 or TRBD2 (5 bases each). The V end lost 8 bases, the J end lost 2 bases, and 11 bases lay between the germline ends. The CDR3 consists of 13 residues. CDR1 is SNHLY and CDR2 is FYNNEI in the germline V gene. As DNA, the CDR3 is TGTGCCAGCTCCGGGGCGGCCACAGATACGCAGTATTTT. This translates into CASSGAATDTQYF.

This clone was found once. This chain connects TRBV20-1 to TRBJ2-5, with D uncertain. In germline, CDR1 is DFQATT, CDR2 SNEGSKA (reference sequence). Trimming took off 1 base at V and 5 bases at J, with 5 bases between the two ends. This CDR3 region has 11 residues. Here the CDR3 reads CSARVTETQYF. DNA of the CDR3: TGCAGTGCTAGAGTGACGGAGACCCAGTACTTC.

This chain connects TRBV5-4 to TRBJ2-5, with D unresolved. The CDR3 runs 13 residues. V was cut by 2 bases and J by 3 bases, with 8 bases left in between. Germline-derived CDR1 and CDR2 are SGHNT and YYREEE (reference sequence). CDR3 loop: CASSFVVEETQYF. The CDR3 bases are TGTGCCAGCAGCTTTGTGGTCGAAGAGACCCAGTACTTC.

The V and J genes are TRBV30 and TRBJ1-2; the D is unclear. The CDR3 has 13 amino acids. The germline V gene has CDR1 GTSNPN and CDR2 SVGIG (reference sequence). The V and J ends lost 2 bases and 2 bases respectively, with 9 bases between them. CDR3 in DNA: TGTGCCTGGAGTAAGGACGAAAACTATGGCTACACCTTC. The encoded protein is CAWSKDENYGYTF.

The gene calls are TRBV28 and TRBJ2-5; TRBD1 is a possible D gene (5 bases). This CDR3 comprises 16 residues. V lost 3 bases, J lost 4 bases, and 18 bases lay in between. Germline lookup yields CDR1 MDHEN and CDR2 SYDVKM. CDR3 bases: TGTGCCAGCAGTTTTTCAGGGATCGGATTCTCAGAGACCCAGTACTTC. Protein: CASSFSGIGFSETQYF.

V usage is TRBV19 and J usage is TRBJ2-3; D gene ambiguous. Germline V CDR1 and CDR2: LNHDA, SQIVND (reference sequence). The V end lost 7 bases, the J end lost 0 bases, and 8 bases lay between the germline ends. This CDR3 has 13 residues. The DNA of the CDR3 is TGTGCCAGTACCCATTCTAGCACAGATACGCAGTATTTT. It yields the protein CASTHSSTDTQYF.

J is TRBJ1-2 and V is TRBV7-9; TRBD1 matches at 7 bases. The ends lost 1 base at V and 4 bases at J; junction bases unmatched: 3. The CDR3 has 14 amino acids. The germline gives CDR1 SEHNR, CDR2 FQNEAQ (reference sequence). CDR3 nucleotides: TGTGCCAGCAGCTTAGTTCCAGGGGGCTATGGCTACACCTTC. It yields the protein CASSLVPGGYGYTF.

The rearrangement uses TRBV6-1 and TRBJ2-3; D not certain. The ends were cut back, 7 bases at V and 4 bases at J, with 12 bases in the middle. From germline, CDR1 is MNHNS and CDR2 SASEGT. The CDR3 contains 13 residues. The chain's CDR3 is CASTRIVPDTQYF. The CDR3 DNA is TGTGCCAGCACTAGGATTGTCCCAGATACGCAGTATTTT.

The table lists this clone with a count of one. One end of the junction is discordant with germline, which a read error may explain. The CDR3 bases are TGTGCCAGCAGTCTATGGACACCCCTTAGCAATCAGCCCCAGCATTTT. The encoded protein is CASSLWTPLSNQPQHF. The rearrangement joins TRBV28 to TRBJ1-5; D possibly corresponds to TRBD1 (5 bases). Germline V CDR1 and CDR2: MDHEN, SYDVKM. This CDR3 is 16 amino acids long. Full variable domain (remainder filled in from reference TRBV28 and TRBJ1-5): DVKVTQSSRYLVKRTGEKVFLECVQDMDHENMFWYRQDPGLGLRLIYFSYDVKMKEKGDIPEGYSVSREKKERFSLILESASTNQTSMYLCASSLWTPLSNQPQHFGDGTRLSIL.